These 3 T cell receptor beta chains share one sample of origin, sequenced in a study of T cells after yellow fever vaccination. One entry per CDR3 protein results from TCRdb running MiXCR on the 5' RACE reads. The table records about 74,000 distinct CDR3 sequences, around 6.5% of them present only once. The source material was CD8+ T cells sorted from PBMCs, sampled less than 6 days after the first yellow fever vaccination. The receptors shown here come from a man aged 18 to 30 who received the YFV17D yellow fever vaccine.

The rearrangement joins TRBV7-9 to TRBJ1-5; TRBD1 agrees at 10 bases. This CDR3 has 15 residues. Germline CDR1 and CDR2: SEHNR and FQNEAQ (reference sequence). V was clipped by 6 bases and J by 3 bases; unmatched bases: 5. In DNA, the CDR3 is TGTGCCAGCAGTGCGACAGGGGGCTTCAATCAGCCCCAGCATTTT. Translating it yields CASSATGGFNQPQHF.

This clonotype was detected a few times. The rearrangement links TRBV6-5 to TRBJ1-2, with TRBD1 as a possible D gene (5 bases). From germline, CDR1 is MNHEY and CDR2 SVGAGI. The CDR3 loop spans 17 amino acids. V shed 1 base and J shed 0 bases, with 15 bases lying between them. CDR3 DNA sequence: TGTGCCAGCAGTTACTATCCCAAGGACATAGCTAACTATGGCTACACCTTC. Protein sequence: CASSYYPKDIANYGYTF.

This clonotype was seen repeatedly, ten times or more. The CDR3 coding sequence is TGCGCCAGCAGCCAAGATGGGGACAGGGGTCATGGCTACACCTTC. Translating gives CASSQDGDRGHGYTF. This chain links TRBV4-3 with TRBJ1-2; 10 bases map to TRBD1. The V gene's germline CDR1 is LGHNA and CDR2 YSLEER. The CDR3 sequence is 15 residues long. Trimming removed 0 bases from V and 6 bases from J; junction bases left unmatched: 4.